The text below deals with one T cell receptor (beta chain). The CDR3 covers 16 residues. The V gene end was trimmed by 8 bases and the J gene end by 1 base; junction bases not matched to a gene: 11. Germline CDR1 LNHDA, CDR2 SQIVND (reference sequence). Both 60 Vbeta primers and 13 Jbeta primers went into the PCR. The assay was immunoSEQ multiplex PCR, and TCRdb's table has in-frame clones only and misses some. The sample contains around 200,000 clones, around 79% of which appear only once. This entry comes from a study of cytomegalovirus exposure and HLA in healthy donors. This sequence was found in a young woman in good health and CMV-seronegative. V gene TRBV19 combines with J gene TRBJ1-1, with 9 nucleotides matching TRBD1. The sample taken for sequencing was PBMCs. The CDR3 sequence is CASRDRASWGNTEAFF. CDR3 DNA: TGTGCCAGTCGGGACAGGGCCAGTTGGGGGAACACTGAAGCTTTCTTT.